The 9 T cell receptor beta chains listed next were all sequenced from one sample in a study of blood T cell repertoires in COVID-19. Profiled with immunoSEQ multiplex PCR; TCRdb holds only in-frame clones, not every one. In the table there are hundreds of thousands of clones, 80% to 90% of which are singletons. The material sequenced was PBMCs or T cells enriched from blood (not recorded which). Every receptor here comes from a man aged 30 to 39 who had recovered from COVID-19.

This chain links TRBV5-1 with TRBJ1-1, with D possibly TRBD1 on 6 matching bases. V lost 0 bases to trimming and J lost 0 bases, with 12 bases between them. This CDR3 is built from 16 residues. The V gene's germline CDR1 is SGHRS and CDR2 YFSETQ. The CDR3 nucleotides read TGCGCCAGCAGCTTGGCCTTTGGGGGCTTGAACACTGAAGCTTTCTTT. Translating gives CASSLAFGGLNTEAFF.

This sequence joins TRBV9 and TRBJ2-2, with 7 bases aligning to TRBD2. After removal of 0 bases from V and 7 bases from J, the junction contained 9 bases not matched to a gene. The germline gives CDR1 SGDLS, CDR2 YYNGEE. The CDR3 has 16 amino acids. The CDR3 DNA follows: TGTGCCAGCAGCGTAGGAGGGGCGGGAGCGAACGGGGAGCTGTTTTTT. Its protein is CASSVGGAGANGELFF.

The V and J genes are TRBV28 and TRBJ2-2; 7 bases agree with TRBD2. Germline V gives CDR1 MDHEN, CDR2 SYDVKM. The CDR3 sequence is 15 residues long. V lost 6 bases and J lost 2; bases outside the gene matches: 6. The CDR3: CASRPSGKNTGELFF. The CDR3 DNA reads TGTGCCAGCAGACCTAGCGGAAAAAACACCGGGGAGCTGTTTTTT. The full variable domain, completed using reference TRBV28 and TRBJ2-2, is DVKVTQSSRYLVKRTGEKVFLECVQDMDHENMFWYRQDPGLGLRLIYFSYDVKMKEKGDIPEGYSVSREKKERFSLILESASTNQTSMYLCASRPSGKNTGELFFGEGSRLTVL.

CDR3 sequence reads: CASRQWGEGYNEQFF. The CDR3 DNA is TGTGCCAGCAGGCAGTGGGGGGAGGGCTACAATGAGCAGTTCTTC. V is TRBV7-9 and J is TRBJ2-1; 7 bases line up with TRBD2. V lost 6 bases, J lost 3 bases, and 8 bases stayed unmatched. The CDR3 consists of 15 residues. Germline V gene lookup returns CDR1 SEHNR and CDR2 FQNEAQ (reference sequence).

CDR3 amino acids: CASSTDGGLRGYEQYF. The CDR3 nucleotides read TGTGCCAGCAGCACGGACGGCGGGCTCAGGGGATACGAGCAGTACTTC. The chain has TRBV28 and TRBJ2-7, with D possibly being TRBD1 (6 bases). Germline V gene lookup returns CDR1 MDHEN and CDR2 SYDVKM. This CDR3 is built from 16 residues. The V and J ends lost 6 bases and 4 bases respectively, with 22 bases between them.

V and J are TRBV7-8 and TRBJ2-7, with D possibly TRBD1 on 6 matching bases. Deletions cut 5 bases from V and 0 bases from J, with 11 bases between. The CDR3 contains 14 residues. CDR1 SGHVS and CDR2 FQNEAQ come from the germline V gene. The CDR3 sequence: CASSRVGASYEQYF. For the CDR3, the DNA is TGTGCCAGCAGCCGAGTGGGGGCCTCCTACGAGCAGTACTTC.

This rearrangement joins TRBV7-8 to TRBJ1-2; D remains ambiguous. Germline V lookup: CDR1 SGHVS, CDR2 FQNEAQ. CDR3 length: 17 amino acids. V was pared by 1 base and J by 2 bases, with 17 bases between. CDR3 amino acids: CASSLGVWRNMNYGYTF. CDR3 nucleotide sequence: TGTGCCAGCAGCTTAGGTGTCTGGAGGAATATGAACTATGGCTACACCTTC.

V and J are TRBV21-1 and TRBJ2-7; the table names TRBD1, a call not compared with the DNA. TRBV21-1 is termed a pseudogene. This CDR3 region has 12 residues. CDR3 DNA: TGTGCCAGCAGCCAGGACAGGTACGAGCAGTACTTC. Amino acid sequence: CASSQDRYEQYF.

This clone has a handful of counts. The chain joins TRBV19 to TRBJ2-1, with 14 positions matching TRBD2. Unmatched junction bases numbered 6, after V lost 6 bases and J lost 2 bases. This CDR3 is built from 17 residues. Looked up from germline, CDR1 is LNHDA and CDR2 is SQIVND (reference sequence). CDR3 protein: CASSPGLAGGPYNEQFF. In DNA, the CDR3 is TGTGCCAGTAGCCCCGGACTAGCGGGAGGTCCCTACAATGAGCAGTTCTTC.